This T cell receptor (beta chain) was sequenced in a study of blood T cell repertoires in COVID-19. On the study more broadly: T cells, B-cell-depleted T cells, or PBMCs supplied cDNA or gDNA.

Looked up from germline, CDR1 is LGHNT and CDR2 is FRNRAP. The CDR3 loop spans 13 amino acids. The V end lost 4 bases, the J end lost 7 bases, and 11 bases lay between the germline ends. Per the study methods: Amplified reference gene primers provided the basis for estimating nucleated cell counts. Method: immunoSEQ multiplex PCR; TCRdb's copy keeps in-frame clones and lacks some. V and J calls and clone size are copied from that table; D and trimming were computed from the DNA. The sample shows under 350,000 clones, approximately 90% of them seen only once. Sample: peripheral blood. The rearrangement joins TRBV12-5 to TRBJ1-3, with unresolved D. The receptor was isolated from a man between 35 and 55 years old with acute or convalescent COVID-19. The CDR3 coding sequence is TGTGCTAGTGGTTCCCAGAACGGGAACACCATATATTTT. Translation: CASGSQNGNTIYF.